The rows below give T cell receptor beta chains drawn from one sample of a study of T-cell reconstitution after alpha-beta-depleted transplantation in children. TCRdb re-called the PCR reads through MiXCR, storing one row per CDR3 protein. The sample shows hundreds of thousands of distinct CDR3 sequences, about 10% of them seen only once. Sample: PBMCs from the stem cell graft donor, taken from the stem cell graft. The receptors were gathered from a human donor who donated a stem cell graft to a child with acute myeloid leukemia. CDR3s include the opening cysteine and the closing phenylalanine or tryptophan.

V gene: TRBV12-3/TRBV12-4; J gene: TRBJ2-1; CDR3 protein: CASSIAGGSNEQFF
V gene: TRBV7-8; J gene: TRBJ2-1; CDR3 protein: CASSLARLVGEQFF
V gene: TRBV5-1; J gene: TRBJ2-2; CDR3 protein: CASSFKTGNTGELFF
V gene: TRBV18; J gene: TRBJ2-3; CDR3 protein: CASSPYRRQGSTDTQYF
V gene: TRBV29-1; J gene: TRBJ2-1; CDR3 protein: CSTRTVYGEQFF
V gene: TRBV11-1; J gene: TRBJ2-3; CDR3 protein: CASSRRDSGTDTQYF
V gene: TRBV5-1; J gene: TRBJ2-5; CDR3 protein: CASSLAGVRETQYF
V gene: TRBV20-1; J gene: TRBJ1-5; CDR3 protein: CSATTSTGLQPQHF
V gene: TRBV28; J gene: TRBJ1-5; CDR3 protein: CASSPRGFYQPQHF
V gene: TRBV10-3; J gene: TRBJ2-3; CDR3 protein: CAISEKRGSDTQYF
V gene: TRBV6-2/TRBV6-3; J gene: TRBJ2-7; CDR3 protein: CASAPGSNGLYEQYF
V gene: TRBV7-3; J gene: TRBJ2-2; CDR3 protein: CASSLEGRGTGELFF
V gene: TRBV28; J gene: TRBJ2-3; CDR3 protein: CASSLPSGLNTQYF
V gene: TRBV20-1; J gene: TRBJ2-5; CDR3 protein: CSASDPLALTGQETQYF
V gene: TRBV28; J gene: TRBJ2-7; CDR3 protein: CASSTSGVTSEQYF
V gene: TRBV12-3/TRBV12-4; J gene: TRBJ2-7; CDR3 protein: CASSLDGSRSYEQYF
V gene: TRBV20-1; J gene: TRBJ1-2; CDR3 protein: CSASIPHEGYGYTF
V gene: TRBV7-2; J gene: TRBJ2-2; CDR3 protein: CASSLRGTGGPGELFF
V gene: TRBV6-1; J gene: TRBJ2-7; CDR3 protein: CASSEVGLSSYEQYF
V gene: TRBV7-3; J gene: TRBJ2-7; CDR3 protein: CASSLNPLGTGSHEQYF